This T cell receptor (beta chain) was recovered during a study of T cell responses to AZD1222 COVID-19 vaccine (dated by TCRdb to the early 2020s). Study-wide context: AZD1222 recipients with second doses at about 4 weeks or about 12 weeks were pooled, because spike-specific TCR depth and breadth did not differ between schedules. A total of about 230 trial participants underwent TCR sequencing, of whom about 210 received two doses of AZD1222 and about 25 received two doses of the MenACWY control vaccine. Trial participants were enrolled by age into 18-55, 56-69 and 70-plus year subgroups, with roughly 160, 29 and 62 TCR-sequenced participants respectively.

Summary of the overall study and its limitations: Nearly half of unique spike-specific TCRs reportedly recognized epitopes outside regions mutated in the B.1.351 and B.1.1.7 variants. Only five or six AZD1222 recipients were SARS-CoV-2 seropositive at baseline, limiting conclusions about previously exposed vaccinees. After two AZD1222 doses, spike-specific TCR breadth and depth were significantly higher than at day 0 and than in MenACWY recipients. Participants were mostly white British, with more females than males. The authors suggested clonal diversity may have been underestimated. The whole spike protein was spanned by vaccine-associated CD4 TCRs, and dominant responses were seen in regions 160-218 and 743-854. The 56-69-year group was small, and its depth increase did not reach significance, likely because of low power. Because no day 14 peak-response samples were available, the repertoires could be characterized only after the peak T cell response.

The CDR3 regions of human TCRbeta chains were analyzed by immunosequencing. The source study handled its data this way. TCRs in the repertoires were matched against a reference library of SARS-CoV-2-specific TCRs that had been generated with the MIRA antigen-specificity platform. Breadth was defined as the fraction of unique TCRs that were SARS-CoV-2-associated. Depth was defined as the fraction of total T cells that were SARS-CoV-2-associated. Using the MIRA data, each spike-specific TCR was mapped to the spike region that the TCR reacts to and placed in a CD4 or CD8 class. Log10-transformed breadth and depth values were compared by one-way ANOVA with Sidak's multiple comparisons tests. TCRdb's version of the immuneACCESS table is confined to in-frame rearrangements and falls short of the full clone set. An unresolved V gene accounts for under half of the shortfall where checked; the remainder is of unknown origin. The DNA was the basis for D and trimming; V, J and clone size are from that table. For this sample there are 150,000 or so clones; roughly 90% appear just once. Jointly, the top ten make up around 4% of the sample.

CDR1 SGHRS and CDR2 YFSETQ were looked up in the germline V gene. V lost 4 bases and J lost 3 bases, and the count of bases not matched to a germline gene is 7. Including cysteine and phenylalanine, the CDR3 has 18 amino acids. This entry keeps only the CDR3 DNA: 54 bases, framed from base 1. In the paper's terms, the time point label means: baseline before first vaccination. The vaccinee samples were drawn from two UK trials, COV001 and COV002, one of which was a single-blind randomized controlled phase 2/3 trial testing AZD1222 (ChAdOx1 nCoV-19) in healthy adults. Trial participant PBMC samples were collected at day 0 and day 28 after the second dose for TCRbeta chain sequencing. With regard to this clone: No antigen is known for it. No much larger clonotype is one base removed from it; base qualities were not supplied.

The sequence derives from an adult in good health. The V and J genes are TRBV5-1 and TRBJ2-1; 16 central nucleotides agree with TRBD2. The specimen comprised peripheral blood, sampled on day 0 of AZD1222 vaccination. The CDR3 region has the sequence CASSPPGLAGGIYNEQFF. The sequenced DNA: TGCGCCAGCAGCCCCCCGGGACTAGCGGGAGGGATCTACAATGAGCAGTTCTTC.